One sample yielded the 10 T cell receptor beta chains listed below, sequenced in a study of cytomegalovirus exposure and HLA in healthy donors. The PCR ran on 60 Vbeta and 13 Jbeta primers. Measured with immunoSEQ multiplex PCR; TCRdb has only the in-frame clones, and not every one. The table lists about 170,000 clones, 75% to 90% of them singletons. The sample taken for sequencing was PBMCs. The receptors stem from a male donor in good health and CMV-seronegative.

The chain employs TRBV7-9 and TRBJ2-7; no reliable D call. Trimming pared 3 bases from V and 0 bases from J, leaving 9 bases between. The CDR3 runs to 14 residues. Germline CDR1 SEHNR, CDR2 FQNEAQ (reference sequence). For the CDR3, the DNA is TGTGCCAGCAGCTTGAGCCAGGCCTCCTACGAGCAGTACTTC. This codes for CASSLSQASYEQYF.

V and J are TRBV5-1 and TRBJ2-3, with 11 bases aligning to TRBD2. Looked up from germline, CDR1 is SGHRS and CDR2 is YFSETQ. Unmatched junction bases numbered 11, after V lost 3 bases and J lost 8 bases. The CDR3 contains 16 residues. CDR3 nucleotides: TGCGCCAGCAGCTCCGGACTAGCGGGCTTTGTTGGTACGCAGTATTTT. Encoded protein: CASSSGLAGFVGTQYF.

The chain is built from TRBV5-4 and TRBJ2-1; 12 bases fit TRBD2. The CDR3 has 16 amino acids. With 4 bases clipped from V and 6 bases from J, the junction kept 8 bases outside the gene matches. Germline CDR1 is SGHNT and CDR2 is YYREEE (reference sequence). Written as DNA, the CDR3 is TGTGCCAGCAGCCGAGGTCTAGCGGGGGGGCTCAATGAGCAGTTCTTC. Residues: CASSRGLAGGLNEQFF.

About this clone: One junction end does not reproduce the germline sequence, and a read error may be involved. The chain uses TRBV7-9 and TRBJ1-5; 7 bases align to TRBD1. The germline CDR1 and CDR2 sequences are SEHNR and FQNEAQ (reference sequence). The CDR3 sequence is 16 residues long. The DNA of the CDR3 is TGTTCCAGCAGCCCCGGGCTTAACAGGGGAGATCAGCCCCAGCATTTT. It is translated as CSSSPGLNRGDQPQHF.

The genes are TRBV23-1 and TRBJ1-3; TRBD1 agrees at 7 bases. TRBV23-1 is filed as an ORF, its function uncertain. V was pared by 0 bases and J by 4 bases, with 6 bases of the junction left unmatched. This CDR3 is built from 16 residues. CDR3 in DNA: TGCGCCAGCAGTCAATCTGTCCCGGGACAGGGAAACACCATATATTTT. Amino acid sequence: CASSQSVPGQGNTIYF.

V usage is TRBV5-1 and J usage is TRBJ2-5, with D perhaps matching TRBD1 (7 bases). Looked up from germline, CDR1 is SGHRS and CDR2 is YFSETQ. The CDR3 loop spans 15 amino acids. Trimming took 4 bases from V and 5 from J, leaving 18 bases between them. CDR3: CASSRQGGEGETQYF. The CDR3 nucleotides read TGCGCCAGCAGCCGACAGGGAGGTGAGGGGGAGACCCAGTACTTC.

The gene calls are TRBV2 and TRBJ1-5; no clear D. Germline values: CDR1 SNHLY, CDR2 FYNNEI. The CDR3 runs to 14 residues. V lost 4 bases and J 1 base, leaving 8 bases between the germline ends. The CDR3 bases are TGTGCCAGCAGTGGACACAGCAGCAATCAGCCCCAGCATTTT. This sequence encodes CASSGHSSNQPQHF. The full variable domain, in which reference TRBV2 and TRBJ1-5 provide the parts outside the CDR3, is EPEVTQTPSHQVTQMGQEVILRCVPISNHLYFYWYRQILGQKVEFLVSFYNNEISEKSEIFDDQFSVERPDGSNFTLKIRSTKLEDSAMYFCASSGHSSNQPQHFGDGTRLSIL.

For the CDR3, the DNA is TGTGCCAGCAGCGCCAGGGGGCGCGACTATGGCTACACCTTC. This translates into CASSARGRDYGYTF. The chain is built from TRBV7-9 and TRBJ1-2; 8 nucleotides agree with TRBD1. Germline assignment: CDR1 SEHNR and CDR2 FQNEAQ (reference sequence). This CDR3 is built from 14 residues. J gave up 3 bases and V 5 bases, and 5 bases lay outside the gene matches.

The chain joins TRBV6-5 to TRBJ2-7; D possibly corresponds to TRBD2 (5 bases). Germline V gives CDR1 MNHEY, CDR2 SVGAGI. CDR3 size: 15 residues. V lost 0 bases and J 3 bases, leaving 12 bases between the germline ends. The CDR3 region is CASSYSPGDFYEQYF. DNA for the CDR3: TGTGCCAGCAGTTACTCGCCCGGGGATTTCTACGAGCAGTACTTC.

The J gene is TRBJ1-5, the V gene TRBV19; the D gene is possibly TRBD1 (5 bases). Per the germline V gene, CDR1 is LNHDA and CDR2 is SQIVND (reference sequence). Trimming pared 7 bases from V and 1 base from J, leaving 14 bases between. The CDR3 spans 15 residues. The DNA of the CDR3 is TGTGCCAGTACCGTAACGTGGACAAGCAATCAGCCCCAGCATTTT. Translation gives CASTVTWTSNQPQHF.